This T cell receptor beta chain was recovered during a study of breast tumors, draining lymph nodes, adjacent tissues. Study results and limitations: Compared with lymph nodes, tumors were less diverse; compared with nontumor tissue, more. Findings are consistent with lymph node origin and intratumoral expansion of most tumor T cells.

Samples came from axillary lymph nodes draining the breast cancer. TCRdb reprocessed the multiplex PCR reads with MiXCR, giving one entry per CDR3 protein. The sample has some 83,000 distinct CDR3 sequences, about 20% seen once; the top ten hold about 2.2%. The CDR3 totals 11 residues. Trimming cost V 5 bases and J 6 bases, with 8 bases left between them. This clonotype was counted ten times or more. Its antigen is currently unknown. The chain recombines TRBV12-3 or TRBV12-4 with TRBJ2-7; D not certain. The sequenced sample consisted of axillary lymph node tissue. This clonotype was sampled from a female donor with breast cancer. Some clones in this sample may be carry-over from other donors' samples. CDR3 loop: CASSPASEQYF. In DNA, the CDR3 is TGTGCCAGCAGTCCCGCGAGCGAGCAGTACTTC.